The clone carrying this T cell receptor beta chain was detected many times. What it recognizes is unknown. The CDR3 covers 13 residues. The germline V gene has CDR1 SGHRS and CDR2 YFSETQ. V trimming: 7 bases; J trimming: 1 base; junction bases outside the gene matches: 3. The sample originates from a study of blood T cells in healthy people across ages. Whole-study findings and limits: Higher naive T cell percentage went strongly together with higher TCR beta diversity.

A second PCR of roughly 7 to 11 cycles used a sample-barcoded 5' primer and a J-beta primer mix. TCRdb re-analysed the 5' RACE reads in MiXCR, keeping a single row per CDR3 protein. This table has fewer than 900,000 distinct CDR3 sequences, 35% to 40% appearing once. Each donor was a healthy Caucasian individual from Russia, aged roughly 6 to 95. About 10 milliliters of peripheral blood were drawn from each donor into EDTA-treated tubes. The receptor's source is a man aged 18 to 30 in good health. The V and J genes are TRBV5-1 and TRBJ2-5, with TRBD1 matching 8 bases. Input material: blood. CDR3 loop: CASATGGQETQYF. CDR3 DNA: TGCGCCAGCGCTACAGGGGGCCAAGAGACCCAGTACTTC.